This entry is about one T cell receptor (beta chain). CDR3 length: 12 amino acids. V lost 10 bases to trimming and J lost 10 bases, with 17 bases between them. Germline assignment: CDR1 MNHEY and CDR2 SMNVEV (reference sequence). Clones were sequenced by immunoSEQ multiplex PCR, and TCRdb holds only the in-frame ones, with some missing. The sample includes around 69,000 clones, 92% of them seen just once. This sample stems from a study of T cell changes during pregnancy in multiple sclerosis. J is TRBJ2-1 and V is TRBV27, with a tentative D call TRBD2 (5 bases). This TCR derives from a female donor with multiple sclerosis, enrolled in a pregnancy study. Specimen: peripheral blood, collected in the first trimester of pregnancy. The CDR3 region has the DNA TGTGCCACGGGCCAACGGCCGGGGGAGCAGTTCTTC. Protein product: CATGQRPGEQFF.